The rows below give T cell receptor beta chains drawn from one sample of a study of cytomegalovirus exposure and HLA in healthy donors. The repertoire was sequenced with immunoSEQ multiplex PCR; TCRdb's copy has only in-frame clones and lacks some. The sample lists roughly 120,000 clones; more than 70% were seen once. Sequencing was carried out using PBMCs. These receptors all come from a man younger than 35 in good health and CMV-seronegative. Both conserved end residues are part of each CDR3. The D gene is left open where the match is weak. Clone size is stated in some rows and not others, as once, few, many or a class when expanded.

d_call	v_call	clone_size	j_call	cdr3_nt	cdr3_aa
TRBD1	TRBV27	.	TRBJ2-7	TGTGCCAGCAGGGGGGTTGGGGGGACAGGGGGCGGATTACATCAGTACTTC	CASRGVGGTGGGLHQYF
TRBD2	TRBV9	.	TRBJ2-1	TGTGCCAGCAGCCCTAGCGGGGGCCCCTCCTACAATGAGCAGTTCTTC	CASSPSGGPSYNEQFF
.	TRBV11-2	.	TRBJ1-3	TGTGCCAGCAGCTTAGGTCTACGGAGCTCTGGAAACACCATATATTTT	CASSLGLRSSGNTIYF
.	TRBV9	.	TRBJ2-2	TGTGCCAGCAGCCCCACCTCTCGACGGGTCGACGGGGAGCTGTTTTTT	CASSPTSRRVDGELFF
.	TRBV25-1	once	TRBJ2-5	TGTGCCAGCAGTGAAGGTTCGGGAGAGACCCAGTACTTC	CASSEGSGETQYF
TRBD1	TRBV28	.	TRBJ1-5	TGTGCCAGCAGTTTTGGCACAGGGGGCACTCAGCCCCAGCATTTT	CASSFGTGGTQPQHF
.	TRBV11-2	.	TRBJ2-7	TGTGCCAGCAGCTTAGGTCGCAGGACTGACTACGAGCAGTACTTC	CASSLGRRTDYEQYF
.	TRBV5-6	.	TRBJ1-6	TGTGCCAGCAGCTTCACTAGCGGGGGTTCACCCCTCCACTTT	CASSFTSGGSPLHF
TRBD1	TRBV5-4	.	TRBJ1-1	TGTGCCAGCAGCTCACAGGGGGCACCCCGTGAAGCTTTCTTT	CASSSQGAPREAFF
.	TRBV5-8	.	TRBJ1-5	TGTGCCAGCCTTGATACACCCTACAGGGACAGCAATCAGCCCCAGCATTTT	CASLDTPYRDSNQPQHF